This T cell receptor (beta chain) came from a study of tumor-infiltrating lymphocytes in primary liver carcinoma. Overall study context: Donors had hepatocellular carcinoma or combined HCC and intrahepatic cholangiocarcinoma.

V lost 3 bases and J 5 bases, leaving 19 bases between the germline ends. CDR3 size: 16 residues. Germline V gene sequence: CDR1 MDHEN, CDR2 SYDVKM. The investigators made TCR beta cDNA from about 500 ng total RNA, using a constant-region primer. Researchers made the TCR beta libraries by running three nested multiplex PCR rounds with slightly modified ARM-PCR. TRBV1-TRBV30 forward primers and a C-beta reverse primer were used in the first two PCR rounds, which each ran for about 9 cycles. One entry per CDR3 protein, called by TCRdb with MiXCR from the multiplex PCR reads. The data contain 120,000 or so distinct CDR3 sequences, 55% to 65% of them seen just once; the ten biggest clones take up approximately 9.9%. Without any cell sorting, about 19-32 mg of bulk tissue yielded co-extracted RNA and DNA. Samples were taken from five separate regions (per tumor). All tumor samples contained more than 85% viable tumor cells.

Sequenced material: liver tumor tissue from sampling region 1. The subset: tumor region T1, superior pole. This chain connects TRBV28 to TRBJ1-1; D is perhaps TRBD1 (5 bases). The TCR sequence derives from a woman aged 55-69 years with primary liver carcinoma and hepatitis B virus infection. The CDR3 DNA reads TGTGCCAGCAGTTTTACCAAGGGACGATTAGGGACTGAAGCTTTCTTT. Translation gives CASSFTKGRLGTEAFF.